The entry that follows covers one T cell receptor beta chain sequence. This clone's antigen is unknown. Per-nucleotide qualities are absent, and no much larger clonotype sits a single base away. The data derive from a study of T cell responses to AZD1222 COVID-19 vaccine (TCRdb year 2021). The study in broad terms: TCR sequencing was performed for about 250 trial participants, of whom 207 were given two doses of AZD1222 and some 26 were given two doses of MenACWY control vaccine. Trial participants were enrolled by age into 18-55, 56-69 and 70-plus year subgroups, with roughly 160, 29 and 62 TCR-sequenced participants respectively. On the study overall, not on this receptor specifically: In the small 56-69-year group, the increase in depth fell short of significance, most likely because of low power. Reportedly, close to half of the unique spike-specific TCRs recognized epitopes lying outside the regions that are mutated in the B.1.351 and B.1.1.7 variants. Conclusions about previously exposed vaccinees were limited because only six AZD1222 recipients were SARS-CoV-2 seropositive at baseline. A significant rise in spike-specific TCR breadth and depth was observed after two AZD1222 doses relative to day 0 and relative to MenACWY recipients. CD4 TCRs associated with the vaccine covered the entire spike protein, and the dominant responses were in regions 160-218 and 743-854. Participants were mostly white British, with more females than males. The authors suggested clonal diversity may have been underestimated. Because no samples from the day 14 peak response were available, repertoires could be characterized only after the peak T cell response.

The CDR3 regions of human TCRbeta chains were subjected to immunosequencing. The published analysis was carried out like this. TCRs in the repertoires were compared against a reference library of SARS-CoV-2-specific TCRs that had been generated with the MIRA antigen-specificity platform. Breadth was defined as the fraction of unique TCRs that were SARS-CoV-2-associated. Depth was defined as the fraction of total T cells that were SARS-CoV-2-associated. Each spike-specific TCR was assigned to its reactive spike region and to a CD4 or CD8 class using the MIRA data. Log10-transformed breadth and depth values were compared by one-way ANOVA with Sidak's multiple comparisons tests. TCRdb stores this immuneACCESS table with in-frame sequences only. Part of the clones is absent; in the studies checked, under half of the shortfall reflects unresolved V genes, and no reason is known for the rest. The V and J calls and clone size come from that table; D and trimming were worked out from the DNA. The sample table records about 93,000 clones; nearly 90% of these occur just once. Of the sample, over 2.5% is held by the ten largest clones.

The time point label for this specimen denotes: baseline before first vaccination. This specimen's treatment or condition label, per the study, means: meningococcal conjugate vaccine given as trial control. Vaccinee samples came from UK trials COV001 and COV002, including a single-blind randomized controlled phase 2/3 trial of AZD1222 (ChAdOx1 nCoV-19) in healthy adults. For TCRbeta chain sequencing, PBMC samples from trial participants were taken at day 0 and at day 28 after the second dose. This sequence was found in an adult in good health. Material: peripheral blood, obtained on day 0 of MenACWY control vaccination.

The DNA sequence reads TGTGCCAGCAGTTCCCCGGGAACTGAAGCTTTCTTT. It translates as CASSSPGTEAFF. The V gene is TRBV27 and the J gene is TRBJ1-1; no D gene call is confident. V drops 4 bases and J drops 5 bases, leaving 8 bases in between. The CDR3 numbers 12 residues from cysteine through phenylalanine. Only CDR3 DNA remains: 36 bases, in frame from the first base. Looking up the germline V gene (reference sequence) yields CDR1 MNHEY and CDR2 SMNVEV.